These 23 T cell receptor beta chains came from one sample sequenced in a study of beta chain features in type 1 diabetes. Their antigen targets remain unknown. The authors reverse transcribed all of the isolated RNA, so sequencing captured expressed TCRB transcripts. This table comes from immunoSEQ multiplex PCR, and its TCRdb copy is limited to in-frame clones, with some not included. The sample lists a few hundred thousand clones, approximately 16% occurring once. Overall study findings and caveats: Significant though moderate, a shortening of TCRB CDR3s appeared in all four CD4+ subsets of Type 1 diabetes patients.

Material for sequencing was naive CD4+ T cells from blood. Every receptor here comes from a man in his thirties or forties with type 1 diabetes.

This clone was counted between two and nine times. The chain joins TRBV30 to TRBJ2-3, with 8 nucleotides matching TRBD2. Germline CDR1 is GTSNPN and CDR2 is SVGIG (reference sequence). J was trimmed by 3 bases and V by 0 bases; bases with no gene match: 8. The CDR3 runs to 16 residues. The CDR3 region has the DNA TGTGCCTGGAGTGTACTAAGCGGGACTAGGACAGATACGCAGTATTTT. Translating it yields CAWSVLSGTRTDTQYF.

This clone appeared a few times. Other DNA sequences in the sample encode the same CDR3. The chain joins TRBV20-1 to TRBJ2-5; D remains unclear. The CDR3 loop spans 10 amino acids. V was clipped by 8 bases and J by 4 bases, with 8 bases between them. Germline values: CDR1 DFQATT, CDR2 SNEGSKA (reference sequence). The CDR3 nucleotides read TGCAGTCCCCTCCGAGAGACCCAGTACTTC. Protein product: CSPLRETQYF.

This clone was seen only a few times. The chain uses TRBV29-1 and TRBJ2-5; 10 positions agree with TRBD1. From germline, CDR1 is SQVTM and CDR2 ANQGSEA. This CDR3 comprises 16 residues. V lost 6 bases to trimming and J lost 5 bases; unmatched junction nucleotides: 15. CDR3 DNA: TGCAGCGTCAGCACGGAGACAGGGGGCGAGGCGGAGACCCAGTACTTC. Translated: CSVSTETGGEAETQYF.

The V and J genes are TRBV29-1 and TRBJ1-1; D not resolved. V was clipped by 5 bases and J by 3 bases, with 16 bases between them. The germline V gene has CDR1 SQVTM and CDR2 ANQGSEA. This CDR3 spans 14 amino acids. The CDR3 loop is CSVTIPPGDTEAFF. CDR3 DNA sequence: TGCAGCGTTACTATCCCACCTGGGGACACTGAAGCTTTCTTT.

This clone turned up a few times. The genes are TRBV5-1 and TRBJ2-3; no firm D call. The CDR3 runs 13 residues. Trimming shortened V by 5 bases and J by 6 bases, and 13 bases separated the two germline ends. Germline V gene sequence: CDR1 SGHRS, CDR2 YFSETQ. CDR3 nucleotides: TGCGCCAGCAGACTGGGCCAGATGGATACGCAGTATTTT. As protein: CASRLGQMDTQYF. The full variable domain, in which reference TRBV5-1 and TRBJ2-3 provide the parts outside the CDR3, is KAGVTQTPRYLIKTRGQQVTLSCSPISGHRSVSWYQQTPGQGLQFLFEYFSETQRNKGNFPGRFSGRQFSNSRSEMNVSTLELGDSALYLCASRLGQMDTQYFGPGTRLTVL.

The V and J genes are TRBV4-2 and TRBJ2-1; D is ambiguous. CDR3 length: 17 residues. From germline, CDR1 is LGHNA and CDR2 YNFKEQ. The ends were cut back, 0 bases at V and 4 bases at J, with 16 bases in the middle. As DNA, the CDR3 is TGTGCCAGCAGCCAAGATCTTTTGCGGATTCGATACAATGAGCAGTTCTTC. Residues: CASSQDLLRIRYNEQFF.

The chain couples TRBV29-1 to TRBJ1-4; 10 nucleotides align to TRBD1. V shed 6 bases, J shed 6 bases, and the junction held 7 bases outside the gene matches. CDR1 is SQVTM, CDR2 ANQGSEA, per germline. The CDR3 is 14 amino acids. The CDR3 reads CSVMETGGYEKLFF. The CDR3 DNA follows: TGCAGCGTGATGGAGACAGGGGGCTATGAAAAACTGTTTTTT. The full variable domain, completed using reference TRBV29-1 and TRBJ1-4, is SAVISQKPSRDICQRGTSLTIQCQVDSQVTMMFWYRQQPGQSLTLIATANQGSEATYESGFVIDKFPISRPNLTFSTLTVSNMSPEDSSIYLCSVMETGGYEKLFFGSGTQLSVL.

There are a few counts of this clone. This chain joins TRBV13 and TRBJ2-1, with TRBD2 matching over 7 bases. The CDR3 loop spans 14 amino acids. From germline, CDR1 is PRHDT and CDR2 FYEKMQ (reference sequence). Trimming took 0 bases from V and 8 from J; bases not matched to a gene: 4. The CDR3: CASSLGGLVDEQFF. The CDR3 coding sequence is TGTGCCAGCAGCTTAGGCGGACTAGTCGATGAGCAGTTCTTC.

This clone was observed a few times. The chain combines TRBV29-1 with TRBJ2-1; a weak D match, TRBD2 (5 bases). The CDR3 loop spans 13 amino acids. Germline loops: CDR1 SQVTM, CDR2 ANQGSEA. With 8 bases removed from V and 5 bases from J, the gap between germline ends came to 16 bases. The CDR3 region is CSLVVAPNNEQFF. The CDR3 nucleotides are TGCAGCCTCGTAGTAGCGCCAAACAATGAGCAGTTCTTC.

The chain uses TRBV5-6 and TRBJ1-1, with D perhaps matching TRBD1 (5 bases). The CDR3 runs to 15 residues. Germline V CDR1 and CDR2: SGHDT, YYEEEE. Trimming pared 2 bases from V and 1 base from J, leaving 12 bases between. CDR3 in DNA: TGTGCCAGCAGCTTTGTAACCAGGGCGAACACTGAAGCTTTCTTT. It translates to CASSFVTRANTEAFF.

CDR3 amino acids: CATSRAGSEQYF. CDR3 DNA sequence: TGTGCCACCAGCAGAGCAGGCTCCGAGCAGTACTTC. The J gene is TRBJ2-7, the V gene TRBV15; D is undetermined. Germline V lookup: CDR1 LNHNV, CDR2 YYDKDF (reference sequence). The CDR3 sequence is 12 residues long. V was cut by 1 base and J by 6 bases, with 7 bases left in between. Based on the CDR3 plus reference TRBV15 and TRBJ2-7, the full variable domain is DAMVIQNPRYQVTQFGKPVTLSCSQTLNHNVMYWYQQKSSQAPKLLFHYYDKDFNNEADTPDNFQSRRPNTSFCFLDIRSPGLGDTAMYLCATSRAGSEQYFGPGTRLTVT.

The chain has TRBV30 and TRBJ1-5; 7 bases agree with TRBD1. This CDR3 region has 14 residues. CDR1 is GTSNPN and CDR2 is SVGIG in the germline V gene (reference sequence). V was clipped by 0 bases and J by 3 bases; unmatched bases: 2. Here the CDR3 DNA reads TGTGCCTGGAGTGTAGGGACAGACAATCAGCCCCAGCATTTT. Protein product: CAWSVGTDNQPQHF. The full variable domain, its missing parts supplied by reference TRBV30 and TRBJ1-5, is SQTIHQWPATLVQPVGSPLSLECTVEGTSNPNLYWYRQAAGRGLQLLFYSVGIGQISSEVPQNLSASRPQDRQFILSSKKLLLSDSGFYLCAWSVGTDNQPQHFGDGTRLSIL.

The rearrangement uses TRBV20-1 and TRBJ2-5; unclear D gene. Trimming took off 3 bases at V and 2 bases at J, with 4 bases between the two ends. There are 11 residues in the CDR3. Germline loops: CDR1 DFQATT, CDR2 SNEGSKA (reference sequence). CDR3 sequence reads: CSASNQETQYF. The CDR3 DNA follows: TGCAGTGCTAGCAATCAAGAGACCCAGTACTTC.

The V gene is TRBV9, the J gene TRBJ2-7; D gene uncertain. From germline, CDR1 is SGDLS and CDR2 YYNGEE. Trimming cost V 0 bases and J 5 bases, with 15 bases left between them. CDR3 length: 15 amino acids. The CDR3 loop reads CASSVGLEHGHEQYF. The CDR3 nucleotides are TGTGCCAGCAGCGTAGGTCTAGAACATGGCCACGAGCAGTACTTC. The variable domain in full, completed from reference TRBV9 and TRBJ2-7, reads DSGVTQTPKHLITATGQRVTLRCSPRSGDLSVYWYQQSLDQGLQFLIQYYNGEERAKGNILERFSAQQFPDLHSELNLSSLELGDSALYFCASSVGLEHGHEQYFGPGTRLTVT.

This clone was seen a handful of times. This chain joins TRBV19 and TRBJ2-2, with D possibly being TRBD1 (6 bases). Germline V lookup: CDR1 LNHDA, CDR2 SQIVND (reference sequence). This CDR3 is built from 15 residues. V lost 8 bases and J lost 2, with 15 bases in between. In DNA form, the CDR3 reads TGTGCCAGTGATTACTCTGGGACAAACACCGGGGAGCTGTTTTTT. Protein sequence: CASDYSGTNTGELFF.

This chain joins TRBV4-3 and TRBJ2-5, with TRBD1 matching over 10 bases. The ends lost 4 bases at V and 5 bases at J; junction bases unmatched: 4. Per the germline V gene, CDR1 is LGHNA and CDR2 is YSLEER. CDR3 length equals 14 residues. DNA of the CDR3: TGCGCCAGCAGCCTTAGGACAGGGGGGGAGACCCAGTACTTC. Protein sequence: CASSLRTGGETQYF.

This clone was seen only once. The chain has TRBV6-5 and TRBJ2-5; D perhaps matches TRBD2 (7 bases). Germline CDR1 and CDR2: MNHEY and SVGAGI. The CDR3 runs to 15 residues. Trimming pared 6 bases from V and 3 bases from J, leaving 17 bases between. CDR3 amino acids: CASSQGFAGEETQYF. In nucleotides, the CDR3 is TGTGCCAGCAGCCAGGGGTTCGCGGGGGAAGAGACCCAGTACTTC.

The CDR3 here is CASRVQGNTEAFF. In DNA, the CDR3 is TGTGCCAGCAGGGTCCAGGGGAACACTGAAGCTTTCTTT. The V and J genes are TRBV2 and TRBJ1-1, with a tentative D call TRBD1 (5 bases). The CDR3 loop spans 13 amino acids. V lost 6 bases to trimming and J lost 1 base, with 9 bases between them. Germline assignment: CDR1 SNHLY and CDR2 FYNNEI.

This clone was observed a few times. V is TRBV5-1 and J is TRBJ2-1, with 7 bases fitting TRBD2. Per the germline V gene, CDR1 is SGHRS and CDR2 is YFSETQ. This CDR3 is built from 14 residues. The ends lost 4 bases at V and 6 bases at J; junction bases unmatched: 7. The CDR3 DNA reads TGCGCCAGCAGCCGGCAGGGAGGGGCCAATGAGCAGTTCTTC. It encodes CASSRQGGANEQFF.

The rearrangement links TRBV29-1 to TRBJ2-1, with 9 bases matching TRBD2. CDR1 is SQVTM and CDR2 is ANQGSEA in the germline V gene. The ends lost 4 bases at V and 3 bases at J; junction bases unmatched: 4. CDR3 length: 14 residues. The CDR3 protein is CSVAPSGIYNEQFF. The CDR3 DNA sequence: TGCAGCGTTGCCCCTAGCGGGATCTACAATGAGCAGTTCTTC.

This clone has a handful of counts. The V call is TRBV30, the J call TRBJ1-1; D is unclear. This CDR3 has 12 residues. V lost 7 bases and J 1 base, leaving 10 bases between the germline ends. Germline CDR1 GTSNPN, CDR2 SVGIG (reference sequence). The CDR3 bases are TGTGCCTCAGGACGGCCGAACACTGAAGCTTTCTTT. It encodes CASGRPNTEAFF.

J is TRBJ2-5 and V is TRBV28, with 8 positions matching TRBD1. With 3 bases clipped from V and 3 bases from J, the junction kept 6 bases outside the gene matches. Germline V gene data show CDR1 as MDHEN and CDR2 as SYDVKM. The CDR3 is 15 residues long. The CDR3: CASSLARTGKETQYF. The CDR3 coding sequence is TGTGCCAGCAGTTTGGCCAGGACAGGGAAAGAGACCCAGTACTTC.

This chain joins TRBV4-1 and TRBJ1-1; the D gene is possibly TRBD1 (5 bases). CDR1 MGHRA and CDR2 YSYEKL come from the germline V gene. Deletions cut 1 base from V and 5 bases from J, with 20 bases between. There are 17 residues in the CDR3. The CDR3 loop is CASSQGPTVGGRTEAFF. CDR3 in DNA: TGCGCCAGCAGCCAAGGTCCAACCGTTGGGGGAAGAACTGAAGCTTTCTTT.